This T cell receptor beta chain was recorded in a study of T cells in Graves' hyperthyroidism and ophthalmopathy. TCR beta CDR3 sequences were amplified from RNA transcripts. During a first-round RT-PCR of the TCR CDR3, the HTBI primer set was used. TCRdb ran MiXCR on the multiplex PCR reads and lists one entry per CDR3 protein. The sample records fewer than 850,000 distinct CDR3 sequences, 17% being singletons. In this sample, this clonotype turned up many times. This clonotype was obtained from a man in his fifties with Graves' hyperthyroidism. Material: blood.

This CDR3 reads CSAIQGAIETQYF. The CDR3 region has the DNA TGCAGTGCTATACAGGGGGCGATAGAGACCCAGTACTTC. The chain combines TRBV20-1 with TRBJ2-5, with 9 bases that match TRBD1. CDR1 and CDR2 from the germline V gene are DFQATT and SNEGSKA (reference sequence). CDR3 length equals 13 residues. J gave up 4 bases and V 4 bases, and 4 bases lay outside the gene matches.